These 2 T cell receptor beta chains were all obtained from the same sample, sequenced in a study of cytomegalovirus exposure and HLA in healthy donors. The data were produced by immunoSEQ multiplex PCR, yet TCRdb's version contains in-frame clones alone and is incomplete. This sample has 160,000 or so clones; roughly 86% occur once, and the top ten carry approximately 2.6%. The sequenced material came from PBMCs. All receptors derive from a man between 18 and 29 years old in good health and CMV-seropositive.

The chain has TRBV19 and TRBJ1-1, with D perhaps TRBD1 (5 bases). V lost 9 bases and J 6 bases, leaving 14 bases between the germline ends. There are 12 residues in the CDR3. Germline lookup yields CDR1 LNHDA and CDR2 SQIVND (reference sequence). Written as DNA, the CDR3 is TGTGCCAGCCGGTTGGGGGGAGCTGAAGCTTTCTTT. This encodes CASRLGGAEAFF.

The chain is built from TRBV5-6 and TRBJ2-1; 12 positions agree with TRBD2. With 2 bases clipped from V and 4 bases from J, the junction kept 4 bases outside the gene matches. Germline V gene sequence: CDR1 SGHDT, CDR2 YYEEEE. This CDR3 is 16 amino acids long. The CDR3 loop reads CASSFEGLAGYNEQFF. The CDR3 DNA reads TGTGCCAGCAGCTTCGAGGGACTAGCGGGTTACAATGAGCAGTTCTTC. The variable domain in full, with the rest retrieved from reference TRBV5-6 and TRBJ2-1, is DAGVTQSPTHLIKTRGQQVTLRCSPKSGHDTVSWYQQALGQGPQFIFQYYEEEERQRGNFPDRFSGHQFPNYSSELNVNALLLGDSALYLCASSFEGLAGYNEQFFGPGTRLTVL.